The TCR beta chain under discussion was sequenced for a study of cytotoxic CD8 clonotypes in ibrutinib-treated CLL. Study-wide context: Partial responders around 25, complete 2; roughly 12 progressed and around 15 stayed in remission by median about 6 years.

The assay was immunoSEQ multiplex PCR, and TCRdb's table has in-frame clones only and misses some. The data contain 110,000 to 150,000 clones, roughly 76% of them seen just once; the ten biggest clones take up around 5%. Comments on this clone: What it recognizes is unknown.

General observations from the study: Clonality, elevated at ibrutinib response, dropped back toward baseline at progression.

The TCR originated in a human donor with chronic lymphocytic leukemia. Sample: PBMCs, taken after 24 months of ibrutinib treatment.

The CDR3 DNA reads TGTGCCAGCAGCTTAGTTGGGCAAGAGACCCAGTACTTC. Translated, it gives CASSLVGQETQYF. V usage is TRBV7-6 and J usage is TRBJ2-5; D ambiguous. In germline, CDR1 is SGHVS, CDR2 FNYEAQ. The CDR3 totals 13 residues. V was clipped by 1 base and J by 2 bases, with 5 bases between them.